Below, 19 T cell receptor beta chains from the same sample are listed, as sequenced in a study of T cell responses to AZD1222 COVID-19 vaccine. The data were produced by immunoSEQ multiplex PCR, yet TCRdb's version contains in-frame clones alone and is incomplete. The sample contains 25,000 to 30,000 clones, around 90% of which appear only once. Sequenced here: peripheral blood, sampled on day 0 of AZD1222 vaccination. These receptors were obtained from an adult in good health.

The V and J genes are TRBV9 and TRBJ1-2; D gene unclear. V lost 0 bases and J lost 2, with 11 bases in between. Germline CDR1 is SGDLS and CDR2 is YYNGEE. The CDR3 covers 15 residues. The DNA for the CDR3 is TGTGCCAGCAGCGTAGTTGGTGGCAGAAACTATGGCTACACCTTC. Translation: CASSVVGGRNYGYTF.

The V call is TRBV7-2, the J call TRBJ2-7; D may be TRBD1 (7 bases). CDR3 length equals 15 residues. The germline V gene has CDR1 SGHTA and CDR2 FQGNSA. With 0 bases removed from V and 3 bases from J, the gap between germline ends came to 12 bases. CDR3 sequence: CASSLATQGGYEQYF. The CDR3, as DNA: TGTGCCAGCAGCTTAGCTACTCAGGGGGGCTACGAGCAGTACTTC.

The chain joins TRBV20-1 to TRBJ2-7, with 16 bases fitting TRBD2. The CDR3 is made up of 18 amino acids. V was pared by 3 bases and J by 1 base, with 9 bases of the junction left unmatched. The germline gives CDR1 DFQATT, CDR2 SNEGSKA (reference sequence). CDR3 sequence (DNA): TGCAGTGCTAGTACCCCGGGACTAGCGGGAGGGAAGTCCTACGAGCAGTACTTC. This sequence encodes CSASTPGLAGGKSYEQYF.

The chain links TRBV19 to TRBJ2-2; tentative D call: TRBD2 (5 bases). Trimming took 7 bases from V and 7 from J, leaving 13 bases between them. Germline values: CDR1 LNHDA, CDR2 SQIVND (reference sequence). This CDR3 is 13 amino acids long. CDR3 amino acids: CASIQSGIGELFF. In DNA form, the CDR3 reads TGTGCCAGTATCCAGTCGGGGATCGGGGAGCTGTTTTTT.

This chain uses TRBV3-1 (or the pseudogene TRBV3-2) with TRBJ2-6, with TRBD1 matching 9 bases. The V gene end was trimmed by 4 bases and the J gene end by 4 bases; junction bases not matched to a gene: 5. The CDR3 length is 16 residues. The V gene's germline CDR1 is LGHDT and CDR2 YNNKEL (reference sequence). The CDR3 reads CASSRGQGTGANVLTF. The CDR3 bases are TGTGCCAGCAGCCGGGGACAGGGCACAGGGGCCAACGTCCTGACTTTC.

This chain's CDR3 is CATSDSPASYNEQFF. CDR3 DNA sequence: TGTGCCACCAGTGATTCCCCGGCCTCCTACAATGAGCAGTTCTTC. The rearrangement links TRBV24-1 to TRBJ2-1; D is unresolved. The V end lost 2 bases, the J end lost 0 bases, and 7 bases lay between the germline ends. CDR3 length: 15 amino acids. Germline V gene lookup returns CDR1 KGHDR and CDR2 SFDVKD.

The J gene is TRBJ2-7, the V gene TRBV10-3; TRBD2 might be the D (7 bases). The CDR3 contains 15 residues. Deletions cut 0 bases from V and 4 bases from J, with 13 bases between. CDR1 and CDR2 (germline): ENHRY, SYGVKD. CDR3 nucleotide sequence: TGTGCCATCAGTGAGTCGGGGGGGCGAGGATACGAGCAGTACTTC. This gives the protein CAISESGGRGYEQYF.

The rearrangement uses TRBV19 and TRBJ1-1; D uncertain. Trimming removed 2 bases at V and 8 bases at J, with 6 bases between. The CDR3 runs to 11 residues. Germline V gives CDR1 LNHDA, CDR2 SQIVND (reference sequence). The CDR3 loop is CASSIRWEAFF. The CDR3 region has the DNA TGTGCCAGTAGTATAAGGTGGGAAGCTTTCTTT.

This clone was counted only a few times. The rearrangement uses TRBV29-1 and TRBJ1-5; D not resolved. The germline V and J ends were trimmed by 4 bases and 2 bases, with 12 bases remaining between them. Germline V gene data show CDR1 as SQVTM and CDR2 as ANQGSEA. The CDR3 spans 14 residues. Here the CDR3 reads CSVAAGSGNQPQHF. CDR3 nucleotides: TGCAGCGTTGCGGCGGGTAGCGGCAATCAGCCCCAGCATTTT.

The chain couples TRBV5-4 to TRBJ2-1; weak D call: TRBD1 (5 bases). Trimming took off 1 base at V and 1 base at J, with 6 bases between the two ends. The germline gives CDR1 SGHNT, CDR2 YYREEE (reference sequence). There are 14 residues in the CDR3. The DNA of the CDR3 is TGTGCCAGCAGCTTGCAGGGATCCTACAATGAGCAGTTCTTC. This translates into CASSLQGSYNEQFF. Combining the CDR3 with reference TRBV5-4 and TRBJ2-1 gives the whole variable domain ETGVTQSPTHLIKTRGQQVTLRCSSQSGHNTVSWYQQALGQGPQFIFQYYREEENGRGNFPPRFSGLQFPNYSSELNVNALELDDSALYLCASSLQGSYNEQFFGPGTRLTVL.

This clone was recorded once. For the CDR3, the DNA is TGTGCCAGCTCACCATGGTTGGCTAGCGGGAGCCCCGGGGAGCTGTTTTTT. Protein sequence: CASSPWLASGSPGELFF. The chain links TRBV18 to TRBJ2-2, with 10 bases that match TRBD2. V was pared by 2 bases and J by 6 bases, with 9 bases of the junction left unmatched. The CDR3 extends over 17 amino acids. Per the germline V gene, CDR1 is KGHSH and CDR2 is LQKENI.

The rearrangement joins TRBV28 to TRBJ2-7; no definite D call. Trimming took 5 bases from V and 0 from J, leaving 11 bases between them. Germline assignment: CDR1 MDHEN and CDR2 SYDVKM. The CDR3 spans 14 residues. This CDR3 reads CASSAPSLSYEQYF. The CDR3 DNA reads as TGTGCCAGCAGTGCCCCGTCCCTCTCCTACGAGCAGTACTTC.

The sample holds one count of this clone. The V and J genes are TRBV6-6 and TRBJ1-5, with 7 nucleotides matching TRBD1. The CDR3 length is 14 residues. The V segment lost 0 bases and the J segment 6 bases; nucleotides outside the gene matches: 2. Germline values: CDR1 MNHNY, CDR2 SVGAGI (reference sequence). The CDR3, as DNA: TGTGCCAGCAGTTACTCAGGGGGCGGTCAGCCCCAGCATTTT. Its translation: CASSYSGGGQPQHF.

Only one count was recorded for this clone. For the CDR3, the DNA is TGTGCCAGCAGGTTTGCGGGGGGCGGTGAAAAACTGTTTTTT. Protein sequence: CASRFAGGGEKLFF. The chain has TRBV27 and TRBJ1-4; D is possibly TRBD1 (6 bases). The CDR3 has 14 amino acids. From germline, CDR1 is MNHEY and CDR2 SMNVEV (reference sequence). The ends were cut back, 6 bases at V and 7 bases at J, with 15 bases in the middle.

The chain uses TRBV4-1 and TRBJ2-1; TRBD2 agrees at 8 bases. Unmatched junction bases numbered 6, after V lost 0 bases and J lost 2 bases. In germline, CDR1 is MGHRA, CDR2 YSYEKL. The CDR3 runs 17 residues. The CDR3 region has the DNA TGCGCCAGCAGCCAAGATCGGGTAGCGGGGACCTACAATGAGCAGTTCTTC. It is translated as CASSQDRVAGTYNEQFF.

V and J are TRBV7-3 and TRBJ1-1; the D is unclear. The CDR3 spans 15 residues. Trimming took off 0 bases at V and 0 bases at J, with 8 bases between the two ends. The germline V gene has CDR1 SGHTA and CDR2 FQGTGA. For the CDR3, the DNA is TGTGCCAGCAGCTTAACGTGGAGTATGAACACTGAAGCTTTCTTT. Its translation is CASSLTWSMNTEAFF.

This clone was seen once. This chain connects TRBV5-6 to TRBJ1-4, with D perhaps matching TRBD1 (5 bases). Looked up from germline, CDR1 is SGHDT and CDR2 is YYEEEE. The CDR3 has 15 amino acids. The germline V and J ends were trimmed by 7 bases and 3 bases, with 16 bases remaining between them. The chain's CDR3 is CASGWFGAANEKLFF. Written as DNA, the CDR3 is TGTGCCAGCGGCTGGTTTGGGGCGGCTAATGAAAAACTGTTTTTT.

The chain is built from TRBV28 and TRBJ1-6; D remains ambiguous. The CDR3 runs 17 residues. Germline CDR1 reads MDHEN; CDR2 reads SYDVKM. The germline V and J ends were trimmed by 5 bases and 7 bases, with 21 bases remaining between them. The CDR3 loop is CASSQLGSAGPNSPLHF. In DNA, the CDR3 is TGTGCCAGCAGTCAGCTTGGATCGGCAGGACCGAATTCACCCCTCCACTTT.

V gene TRBV25-1 combines with J gene TRBJ1-4; D gene unclear. The CDR3 spans 15 residues. Germline lookup yields CDR1 MGHDK and CDR2 SYGVNS. Trimming took off 1 base at V and 6 bases at J, with 12 bases between the two ends. The CDR3 here is CASSEWGVHDEKLFF. CDR3 sequence (DNA): TGTGCCAGCAGTGAATGGGGTGTACACGATGAAAAACTGTTTTTT.